The present T cell receptor beta chain was sequenced within a study of cytomegalovirus exposure and HLA in healthy donors. Primers included in the PCR were 60 Vbeta and 13 Jbeta primers. Per the original data handling: Some 11 million of the 75 million to 95 million unique TCR beta chains counted in a later analysis were shared. Assay: immunoSEQ multiplex PCR; the TCRdb copy retains only in-frame clones and omits some. Clone size and V and J calls were adopted from that table, with D and trimming inferred from the DNA. The repertoire holds 120,000 to 150,000 clones, about 80% seen once, with around 6.2% in the top ten. With 5 bases clipped from V and 6 bases from J, the junction kept 4 bases outside the gene matches. The CDR3 totals 14 residues. CDR1 MDHEN and CDR2 SYDVKM come from the germline V gene.

The V and J genes are TRBV28 and TRBJ2-1, with 10 bases that match TRBD1. Sample: PBMCs. The TCR comes from a man aged 25 to 40 in good health and CMV-seropositive. CDR3 coding DNA: TGTGCCAGCAGTCGACAGGGGGCCTTCAATGAGCAGTTCTTC. This encodes CASSRQGAFNEQFF.